The text below deals with one T cell receptor beta chain. Its specificity is unknown. This sample is part of a study of identical twins. The study's findings and limits: Sharing of beta out-of-frame sequences by twins showed a weaker excess. It was cross-sectional statistical analysis, not following the same donors, that the conclusions relied on. Twins shared out-of-frame alpha sequences with excess low generation probability.

This CDR3 comprises 16 residues. From germline, CDR1 is SGHKS and CDR2 YYEKEE (reference sequence). The trim removed 0 bases at V and 2 bases at J, leaving 5 bases unmatched. Via MiXCR, TCRdb re-called the 5' RACE reads, giving one row per CDR3 protein. In the table there are roughly 1,500,000 distinct CDR3 sequences, under 35% of which are singletons. The source is a newborn girl in good health. Specimen: cord blood. This chain uses TRBV5-5 with TRBJ2-3; 8 bases map to TRBD2. The CDR3, as DNA: TGTGCCAGCAGCTTGGCGGGAGGGGCCGACACAGATACGCAGTATTTT. This gives the protein CASSLAGGADTDTQYF.